This T cell receptor (beta chain) was sequenced during a study of blood T cell repertoires in COVID-19. Trimming removed 6 bases from V and 2 bases from J; junction bases left unmatched: 5. The CDR3 runs 14 residues. Germline values: CDR1 MDHEN, CDR2 SYDVKM. Profiled with immunoSEQ multiplex PCR; TCRdb holds only in-frame clones, not every one. The sample gives about 210,000 clones, about 85% of which show up once; roughly 4.5% is in the top ten. The sequenced sample consisted of peripheral blood. The clonotype originates from a woman of 80 years or more with acute or convalescent COVID-19. The V call is TRBV28, the J call TRBJ2-3; TRBD1 matches at 7 bases. The CDR3 loop reads CASSPQGTTDTQYF. The CDR3 DNA follows: TGTGCCAGCAGCCCACAGGGGACCACAGATACGCAGTATTTT.